The 5 T cell receptor beta chains in this list originate from one sample, sequenced in a study of T-cell reconstitution after alpha-beta-depleted transplantation in children. A library of TCRbeta sequences, prepared with unique molecular identifiers, was generated. MiXCR, applied by TCRdb to the PCR reads, yields one record per CDR3 protein. This table has 240,000 or so distinct CDR3 sequences, under 9.5% appearing once. This specimen consisted of PBMCs, mostly from graft donor cells, obtained 180 days after TCRalphabeta/CD19-depleted stem cell transplant. These receptors all come from a male patient aged 10-17 years who had a stem cell transplant for acute lymphoblastic leukemia, so the T cells may come from the graft donor.

There are many counts of this clonotype. The chain joins TRBV18 to TRBJ1-6; D not certain. Trimming pared 2 bases from V and 3 bases from J, leaving 5 bases between. This CDR3 spans 14 amino acids. From germline, CDR1 is KGHSH and CDR2 LQKENI. CDR3 sequence: CASSPESYNSPLHF. The CDR3 region has the DNA TGTGCCAGCTCACCAGAGAGCTATAATTCACCCCTCCACTTT.

This clonotype was found many times. The V call is TRBV18, the J call TRBJ1-4; 7 nucleotides match TRBD1. V was pared by 6 bases and J by 8 bases, with 9 bases of the junction left unmatched. This CDR3 spans 14 amino acids. CDR1 and CDR2 (germline): KGHSH, LQKENI. The CDR3 reads CASSRDRDEEKLFF. The DNA for the CDR3 is TGTGCCAGCTCGCGCGACAGGGATGAGGAAAAACTGTTTTTT.

Ten or more counts support this clonotype. The genes are TRBV6-4 and TRBJ2-7; perhaps TRBD2 as D (6 bases). This CDR3 spans 14 amino acids. CDR1 and CDR2 from the germline V gene are MRHNA and SNTAGT. V lost 7 bases, J lost 3 bases, and 16 bases lay in between. The CDR3 sequence: CASNCPTGVYEQYF. In DNA form, the CDR3 reads TGTGCCAGCAATTGCCCTACGGGGGTCTACGAGCAGTACTTC.

This clonotype was found many times. The CDR3 coding sequence is TGTGCCAGCAGCTTAAGAGTACAGGGGGAACTAGACTATGGCTACACCTTC. This codes for CASSLRVQGELDYGYTF. The V and J genes are TRBV7-9 and TRBJ1-2, with 8 bases identical to TRBD1. From germline, CDR1 is SEHNR and CDR2 FQNEAQ (reference sequence). The V segment lost 2 bases and the J segment 3 bases; nucleotides outside the gene matches: 11. The CDR3 totals 17 residues.

There are many counts of this clonotype. This chain uses TRBV29-1 with TRBJ1-1, with a weak D call TRBD1 (5 bases). CDR1 SQVTM and CDR2 ANQGSEA come from the germline V gene. The CDR3 is made up of 13 amino acids. Trimming stripped 5 bases from V and 7 bases from J, with 17 bases between. CDR3 amino acids: CSVQGKFRVEAFF. CDR3 in DNA: TGCAGCGTTCAGGGCAAATTTAGGGTTGAAGCTTTCTTT.